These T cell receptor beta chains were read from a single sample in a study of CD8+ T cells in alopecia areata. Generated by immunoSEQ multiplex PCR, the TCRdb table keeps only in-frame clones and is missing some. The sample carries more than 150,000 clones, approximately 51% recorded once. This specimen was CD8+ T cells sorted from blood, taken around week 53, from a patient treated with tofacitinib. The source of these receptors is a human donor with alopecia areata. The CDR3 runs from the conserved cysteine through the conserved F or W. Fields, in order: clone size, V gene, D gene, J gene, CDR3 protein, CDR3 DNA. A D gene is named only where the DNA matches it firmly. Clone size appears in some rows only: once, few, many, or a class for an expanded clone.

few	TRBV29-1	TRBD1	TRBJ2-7	CSVVPGDSTYEQYF	TGCAGCGTTGTCCCTGGGGACAGTACTTACGAGCAGTACTTC
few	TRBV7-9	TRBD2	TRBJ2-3	CASSLVSGGAADTQYF	TGTGCCAGCAGCTTAGTTAGCGGGGGGGCCGCAGATACGCAGTATTTT
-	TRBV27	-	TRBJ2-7	CASSLVAGHSYEQYF	TGTGCCAGCAGTTTAGTCGCAGGACATTCCTACGAGCAGTACTTC
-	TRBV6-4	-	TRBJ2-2	CASKARHAANTGELFF	TGTGCCAGCAAAGCCCGACATGCCGCGAACACCGGGGAGCTGTTTTTT
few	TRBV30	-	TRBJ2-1	CAWGATSEQFF	TGTGCCTGGGGGGCAACAAGTGAGCAGTTCTTC
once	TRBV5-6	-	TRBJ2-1	CASSLAWGRDEQFF	TGTGCCAGCAGCTTGGCCTGGGGGCGCGATGAGCAGTTCTTC
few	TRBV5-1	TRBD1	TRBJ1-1	CASSRTGTANTEAFF	TGCGCCAGCAGCCGCACCGGGACAGCGAACACTGAAGCTTTCTTT
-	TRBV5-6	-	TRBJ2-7	CASSLAEYEQYF	TGTGCCAGCAGCTTGGCCGAGTACGAGCAGTACTTC
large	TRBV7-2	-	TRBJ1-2	CASSLVGTYLLGF	TGTGCCAGCAGCTTAGTGGGGACTTACCTTCTGGGTTTC
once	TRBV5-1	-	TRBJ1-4	CASSRLSVPGNEKLFF	TGCGCCAGCAGCCGACTAAGCGTACCCGGGAACGAAAAACTGTTTTTT
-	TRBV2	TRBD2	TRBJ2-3	CASGGESTDTQYF	TGTGCCAGCGGGGGGGAGAGCACAGATACGCAGTATTTT
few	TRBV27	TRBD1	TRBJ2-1	CASSPGTGYNEQFF	TGTGCCAGCAGTCCTGGGACAGGGTACAATGAGCAGTTCTTC
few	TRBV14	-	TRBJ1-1	CASSQDPGRAEAFF	TGTGCCAGCAGCCAAGACCCAGGGAGAGCTGAAGCTTTCTTT
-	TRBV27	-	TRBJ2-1	CASSLKGTGYNEQFF	TGTGCCAGCAGTTTGAAAGGGACCGGGTACAATGAGCAGTTCTTC
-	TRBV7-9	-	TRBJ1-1	CASSSYSRGSGTRREAFF	TGTGCCAGCAGCTCCTACTCTCGTGGGTCCGGGACAAGGCGTGAAGCTTTCTTT
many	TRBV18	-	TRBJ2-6	CASSPWLDDSSGANVLTF	TGTGCCAGCTCACCATGGTTGGACGACAGCTCTGGGGCCAACGTCCTGACTTTC
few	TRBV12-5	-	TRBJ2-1	CASGLGGNEQFF	TGTGCTAGTGGTTTAGGGGGGAATGAGCAGTTCTTC
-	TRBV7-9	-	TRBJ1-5	CASSLEGSNQPQHF	TGTGCCAGCAGCTTAGAAGGTAGCAATCAGCCCCAGCATTTT
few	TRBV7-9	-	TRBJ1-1	CAIRQIEAFF	TGTGCCATTCGGCAAATAGAAGCTTTCTTT
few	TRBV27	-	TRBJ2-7	CASRAGTNLAYEQYF	TGTGCCAGCAGAGCCGGGACAAACTTAGCCTACGAGCAGTACTTC
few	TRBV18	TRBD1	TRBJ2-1	CASSRGTGPPWEFF	TGTGCCAGCTCACGAGGGACAGGGCCTCCGTGGGAGTTCTTC
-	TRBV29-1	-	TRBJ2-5	CSVEDLGTTYQETQYF	TGCAGCGTTGAAGATCTAGGGACAACCTACCAAGAGACCCAGTACTTC